This T cell receptor (beta chain) comes out of a study of blood T cell repertoires in COVID-19. Germline V gives CDR1 SGHNT, CDR2 YYREEE (reference sequence). The CDR3 is 14 amino acids. The V and J ends lost 3 bases and 2 bases, in that order; junction bases with no gene match: 4. The repertoire was sequenced with immunoSEQ multiplex PCR; TCRdb's copy has only in-frame clones and lacks some. The sample comprises 80,000 to 95,000 clones, roughly 88% of which are singletons, and roughly 30% rests with the top ten. This TCR was sampled from a man over 45 with active or convalescent COVID-19. V usage is TRBV5-4 and J usage is TRBJ2-5; 7 positions match TRBD1. The source material was peripheral blood. In nucleotides, the CDR3 is TGTGCCAGCAGCTCTCAGGGGGTACAAGAGACCCAGTACTTC. Protein sequence: CASSSQGVQETQYF.